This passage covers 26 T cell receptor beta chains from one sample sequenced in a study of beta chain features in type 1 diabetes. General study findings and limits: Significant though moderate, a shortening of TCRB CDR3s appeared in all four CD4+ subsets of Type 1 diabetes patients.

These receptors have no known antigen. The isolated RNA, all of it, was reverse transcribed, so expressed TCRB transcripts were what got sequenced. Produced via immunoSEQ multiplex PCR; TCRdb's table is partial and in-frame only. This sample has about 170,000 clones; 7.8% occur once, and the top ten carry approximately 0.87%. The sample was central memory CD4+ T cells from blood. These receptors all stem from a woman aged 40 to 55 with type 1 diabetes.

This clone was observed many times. The CDR3 reads CASSEASQGIYGYTF. For the CDR3, the DNA is TGTGCCAGCAGTGAAGCTAGTCAGGGGATCTATGGCTACACCTTC. The V call is TRBV2, the J call TRBJ1-2, with D tentatively TRBD1 (6 bases). Trimming stripped 0 bases from V and 4 bases from J, with 12 bases between. Germline V CDR1 and CDR2: SNHLY, FYNNEI. The CDR3 runs to 15 residues.

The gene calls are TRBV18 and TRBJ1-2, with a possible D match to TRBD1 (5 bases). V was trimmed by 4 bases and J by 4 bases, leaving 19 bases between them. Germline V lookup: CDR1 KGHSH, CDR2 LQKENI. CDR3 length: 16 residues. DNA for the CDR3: TGTGCCAGCTCACGGCCGGAGGGATCGGGGGGCTATGGCTACACCTTC. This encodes CASSRPEGSGGYGYTF.

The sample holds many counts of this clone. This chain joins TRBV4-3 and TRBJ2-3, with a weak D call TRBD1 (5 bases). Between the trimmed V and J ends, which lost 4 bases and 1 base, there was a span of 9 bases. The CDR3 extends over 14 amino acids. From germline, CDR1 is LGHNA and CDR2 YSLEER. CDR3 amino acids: CASSPGKRTDTQYF. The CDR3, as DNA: TGCGCCAGCAGCCCAGGGAAGCGCACAGATACGCAGTATTTT.

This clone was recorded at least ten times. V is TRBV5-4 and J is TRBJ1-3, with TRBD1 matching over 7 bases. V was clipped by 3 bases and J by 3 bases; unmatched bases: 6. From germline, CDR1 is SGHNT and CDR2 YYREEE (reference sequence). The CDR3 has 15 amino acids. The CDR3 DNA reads TGTGCCAGCAGCTCTCGACAGGGAAGTGGAAACACCATATATTTT. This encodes CASSSRQGSGNTIYF.

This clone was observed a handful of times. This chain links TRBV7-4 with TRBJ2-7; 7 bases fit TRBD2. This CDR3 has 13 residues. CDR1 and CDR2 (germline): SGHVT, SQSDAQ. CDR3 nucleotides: TGTGCACGGCAAAGCGGGGTTACCTACGAGCAGTACTTC. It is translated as CARQSGVTYEQYF.

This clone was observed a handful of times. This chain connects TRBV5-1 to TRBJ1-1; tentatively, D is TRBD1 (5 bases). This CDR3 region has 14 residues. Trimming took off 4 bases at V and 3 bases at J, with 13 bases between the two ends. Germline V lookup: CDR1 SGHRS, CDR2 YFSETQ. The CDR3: CASSLDTGYTEAFF. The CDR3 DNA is TGCGCCAGCAGCCTAGATACAGGCTACACTGAAGCTTTCTTT.

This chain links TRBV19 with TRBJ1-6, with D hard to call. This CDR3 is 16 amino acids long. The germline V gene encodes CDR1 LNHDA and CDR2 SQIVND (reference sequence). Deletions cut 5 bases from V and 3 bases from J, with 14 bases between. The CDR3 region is CASSPRTGIYNSPLHF. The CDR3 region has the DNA TGTGCCAGTAGTCCTAGGACGGGGATCTATAATTCACCCCTCCACTTT.

The CDR3 region has the DNA TGTGCCAGCAGCTTGGTGAGGTCGTTCTATGGCTACACCTTC. Its protein product is CASSLVRSFYGYTF. The genes are TRBV5-8 and TRBJ1-2; D is ambiguous. This CDR3 has 14 residues. The ends were cut back, 0 bases at V and 4 bases at J, with 10 bases in the middle. Looked up from germline, CDR1 is SGHTS and CDR2 is YDEGEE.

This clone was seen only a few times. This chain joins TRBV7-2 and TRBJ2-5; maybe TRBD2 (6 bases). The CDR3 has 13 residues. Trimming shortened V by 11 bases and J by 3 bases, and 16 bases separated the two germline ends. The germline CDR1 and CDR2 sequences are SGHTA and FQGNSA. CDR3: CAGAGYLEETQYF. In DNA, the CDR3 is TGTGCCGGGGCGGGATATCTTGAAGAGACCCAGTACTTC.

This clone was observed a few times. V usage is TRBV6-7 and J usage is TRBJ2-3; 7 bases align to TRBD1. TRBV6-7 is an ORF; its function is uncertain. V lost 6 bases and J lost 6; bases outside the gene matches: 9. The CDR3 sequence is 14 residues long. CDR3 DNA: TGTGCCAGCAGGAACGGACAGGACGTGGATACGCAGTATTTT. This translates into CASRNGQDVDTQYF.

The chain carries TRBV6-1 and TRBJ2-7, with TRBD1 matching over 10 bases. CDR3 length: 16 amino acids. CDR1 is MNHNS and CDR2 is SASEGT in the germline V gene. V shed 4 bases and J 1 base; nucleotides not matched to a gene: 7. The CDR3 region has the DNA TGTGCCAGCAGTGGTTGGGGACAGGGGTTTTCCTACGAGCAGTACTTC. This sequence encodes CASSGWGQGFSYEQYF.

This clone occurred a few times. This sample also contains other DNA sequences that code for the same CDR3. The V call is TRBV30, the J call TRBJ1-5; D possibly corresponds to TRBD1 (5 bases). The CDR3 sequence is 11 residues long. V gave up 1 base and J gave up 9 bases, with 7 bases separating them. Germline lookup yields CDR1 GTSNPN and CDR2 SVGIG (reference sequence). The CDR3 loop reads CAWSGGGPQHF. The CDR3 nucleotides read TGTGCCTGGAGTGGGGGGGGGCCCCAGCATTTT.

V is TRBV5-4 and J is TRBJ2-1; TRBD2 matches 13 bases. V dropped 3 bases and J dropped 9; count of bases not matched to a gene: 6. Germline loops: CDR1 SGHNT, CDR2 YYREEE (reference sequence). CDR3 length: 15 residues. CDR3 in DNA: TGTGCCAGCAGCTCTACTAGCGGGAGGGCCGGTGAGCAGTTCTTC. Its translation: CASSSTSGRAGEQFF.

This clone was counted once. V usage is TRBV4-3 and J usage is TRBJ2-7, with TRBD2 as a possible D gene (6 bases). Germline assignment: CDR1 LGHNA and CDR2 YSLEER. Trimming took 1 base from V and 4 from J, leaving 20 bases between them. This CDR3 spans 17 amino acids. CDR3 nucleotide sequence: TGCGCCAGCAGCCAAGGAGGAGGAGGGTCCTCTGGGTACGAGCAGTACTTC. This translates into CASSQGGGGSSGYEQYF.

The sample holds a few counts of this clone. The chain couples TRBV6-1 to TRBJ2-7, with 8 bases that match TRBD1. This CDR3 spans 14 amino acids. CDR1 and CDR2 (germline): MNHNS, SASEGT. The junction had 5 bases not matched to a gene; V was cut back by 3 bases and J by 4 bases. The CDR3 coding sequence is TGTGCCAGCAGTGATTGGGACAGGCTGTACGAGCAGTACTTC. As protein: CASSDWDRLYEQYF.

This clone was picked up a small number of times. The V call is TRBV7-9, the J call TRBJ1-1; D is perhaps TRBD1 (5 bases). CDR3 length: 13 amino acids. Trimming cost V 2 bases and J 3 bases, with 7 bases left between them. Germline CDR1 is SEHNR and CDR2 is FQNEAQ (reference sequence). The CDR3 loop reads CASSLSGDTEAFF. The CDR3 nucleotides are TGTGCCAGCAGCTTATCGGGGGACACTGAAGCTTTCTTT.

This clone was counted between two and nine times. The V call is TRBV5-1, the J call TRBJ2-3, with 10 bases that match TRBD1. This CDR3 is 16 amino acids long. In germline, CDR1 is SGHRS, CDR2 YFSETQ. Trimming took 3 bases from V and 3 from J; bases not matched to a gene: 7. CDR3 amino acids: CASSSLGQGDTDTQYF. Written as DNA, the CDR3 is TGCGCCAGCAGCTCCCTAGGACAGGGGGATACAGATACGCAGTATTTT.

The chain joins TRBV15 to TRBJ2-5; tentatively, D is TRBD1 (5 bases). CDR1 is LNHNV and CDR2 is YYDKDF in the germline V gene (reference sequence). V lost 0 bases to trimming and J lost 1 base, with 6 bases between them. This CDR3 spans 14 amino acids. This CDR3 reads CATSRDRAQETQYF. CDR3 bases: TGTGCCACCAGCAGAGACAGGGCCCAAGAGACCCAGTACTTC.

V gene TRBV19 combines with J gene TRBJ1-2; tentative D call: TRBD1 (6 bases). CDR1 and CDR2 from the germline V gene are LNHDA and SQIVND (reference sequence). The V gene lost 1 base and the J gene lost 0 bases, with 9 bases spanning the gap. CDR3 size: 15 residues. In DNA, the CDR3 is TGTGCCAGTAGTATAGGGACAGAAGCTAACTATGGCTACACCTTC. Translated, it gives CASSIGTEANYGYTF.

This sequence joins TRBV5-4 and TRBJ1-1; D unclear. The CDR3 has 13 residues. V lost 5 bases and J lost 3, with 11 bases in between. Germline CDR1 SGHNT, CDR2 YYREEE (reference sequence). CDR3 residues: CASRTGRDTEAFF. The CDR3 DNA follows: TGTGCCAGCAGAACTGGCCGGGACACTGAAGCTTTCTTT.

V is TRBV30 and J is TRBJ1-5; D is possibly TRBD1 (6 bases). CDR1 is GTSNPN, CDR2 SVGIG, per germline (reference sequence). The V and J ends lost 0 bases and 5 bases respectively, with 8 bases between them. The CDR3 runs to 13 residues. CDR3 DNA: TGTGCCTGGAGTGTACAGGGATATCAGCCCCAGCATTTT. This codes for CAWSVQGYQPQHF.

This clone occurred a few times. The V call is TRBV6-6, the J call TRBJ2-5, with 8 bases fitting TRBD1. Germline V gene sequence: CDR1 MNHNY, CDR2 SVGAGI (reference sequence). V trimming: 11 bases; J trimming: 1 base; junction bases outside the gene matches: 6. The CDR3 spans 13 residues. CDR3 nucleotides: TGTGCCTCCCAGGACAGGGCCCAAGAGACCCAGTACTTC. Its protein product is CASQDRAQETQYF.

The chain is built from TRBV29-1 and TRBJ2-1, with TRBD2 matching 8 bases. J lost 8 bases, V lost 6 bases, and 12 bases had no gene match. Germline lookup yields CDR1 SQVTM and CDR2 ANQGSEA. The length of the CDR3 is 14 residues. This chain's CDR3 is CSVRGGRNSDEQFF. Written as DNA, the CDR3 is TGCAGCGTGAGGGGCGGGAGGAACAGCGATGAGCAGTTCTTC.

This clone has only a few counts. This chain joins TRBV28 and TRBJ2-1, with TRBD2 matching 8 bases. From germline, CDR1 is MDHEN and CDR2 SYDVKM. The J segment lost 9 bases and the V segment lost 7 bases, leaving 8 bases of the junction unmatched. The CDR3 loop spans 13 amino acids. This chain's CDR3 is CASTQGTRGEQFF. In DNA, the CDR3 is TGTGCCAGCACCCAGGGGACTAGGGGTGAGCAGTTCTTC.

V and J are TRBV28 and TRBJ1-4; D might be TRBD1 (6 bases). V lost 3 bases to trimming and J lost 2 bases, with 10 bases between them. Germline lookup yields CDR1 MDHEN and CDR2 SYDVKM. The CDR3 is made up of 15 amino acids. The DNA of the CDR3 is TGTGCCAGCAGTTTGGGGGGGGCCACTAATGAAAAACTGTTTTTT. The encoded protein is CASSLGGATNEKLFF.

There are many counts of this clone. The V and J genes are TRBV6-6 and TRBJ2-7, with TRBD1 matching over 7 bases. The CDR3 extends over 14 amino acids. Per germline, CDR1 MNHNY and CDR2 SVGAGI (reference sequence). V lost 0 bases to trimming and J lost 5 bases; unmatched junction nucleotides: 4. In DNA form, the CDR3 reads TGTGCCAGCAGTTACTCTACAGGGGTGGACGAGCAGTACTTC. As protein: CASSYSTGVDEQYF.